The clone carrying this TCR beta chain was recorded a few times. The data stem from a study of beta chain features in type 1 diabetes. All of the isolated RNA was reverse transcribed, so expressed TCRB transcripts were sequenced. Clones were sequenced by immunoSEQ multiplex PCR, and TCRdb holds only the in-frame ones, with some missing. The table records 150,000 to 180,000 clones, less than 9.5% of them present only once. Per the germline V gene, CDR1 is LGHNA and CDR2 is YNFKEQ. After removal of 4 bases from V and 3 bases from J, the junction contained 5 bases not matched to a gene. The CDR3 has 14 amino acids.

Sequencing used central memory CD4+ T cells from blood. This sequence was found in a man aged 18 to 29 in good health. The rearrangement links TRBV4-2 to TRBJ2-7; 8 nucleotides match TRBD1. In DNA form, the CDR3 reads TGTGCCAGCAGCCTTGACAGGGGCAACTACGAGCAGTACTTC. This translates into CASSLDRGNYEQYF.